This TCR beta chain originates from a study of post-analysis software for immune sequencing data. Study-level background: Some patients lacked subtype; others had relapsing-remitting, secondary progressive or progressive-relapsing disease.

A note on this clonotype: Its antigen remains unidentified.

Overall study findings and caveats: Patients had higher frequencies than controls of about five TRBV segments, including TRBV5-6, TRBV5-1 and TRBV20-1. Diversity measured as normalized Chao1 was significantly lower in multiple sclerosis patients than in controls. Samples from a shared batch, those prepared together, strongly co-clustered by F measure.

Unique molecular identifiers were built into the TCR beta cDNA libraries. cDNA molecules numbering roughly 0.5 million came from about 0.94 to 9.7 million T cells. MiXCR, applied by TCRdb to the PCR reads, yields one record per CDR3 protein. The sample holds almost 700,000 distinct CDR3 sequences, 55% to 60% seen once. Germline trimming cut 1 base from V and 6 bases from J; bases unmatched to any gene: 10. The CDR3 runs to 17 residues. Germline CDR1 and CDR2: SGHTA and FQGNSA. The TCR comes from a girl aged 2 to 9 with multiple sclerosis. Specimen: blood. The rearrangement uses TRBV7-2 and TRBJ1-5; 9 nucleotides line up with TRBD1. The CDR3 protein is CASSLVGTGKSGQPQHF. CDR3 bases: TGTGCCAGCAGCTTAGTTGGGACAGGGAAGTCGGGTCAGCCCCAGCATTTT.